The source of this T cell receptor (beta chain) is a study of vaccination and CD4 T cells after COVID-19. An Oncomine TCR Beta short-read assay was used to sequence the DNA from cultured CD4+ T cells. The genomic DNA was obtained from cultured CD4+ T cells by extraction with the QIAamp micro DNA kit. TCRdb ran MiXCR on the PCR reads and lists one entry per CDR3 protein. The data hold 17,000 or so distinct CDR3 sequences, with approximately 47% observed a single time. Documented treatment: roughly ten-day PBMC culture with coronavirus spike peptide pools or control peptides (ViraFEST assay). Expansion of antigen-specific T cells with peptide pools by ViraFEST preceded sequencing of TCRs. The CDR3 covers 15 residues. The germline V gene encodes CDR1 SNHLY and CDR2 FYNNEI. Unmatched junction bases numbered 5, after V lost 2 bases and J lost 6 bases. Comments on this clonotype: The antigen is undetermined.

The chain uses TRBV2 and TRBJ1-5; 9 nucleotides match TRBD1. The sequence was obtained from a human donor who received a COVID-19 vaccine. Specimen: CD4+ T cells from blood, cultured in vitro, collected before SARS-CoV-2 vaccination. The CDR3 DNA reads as TGTGCCAGCAGTGAACAAGGGACAGGGAGTCAGCCCCAGCATTTT. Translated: CASSEQGTGSQPQHF.